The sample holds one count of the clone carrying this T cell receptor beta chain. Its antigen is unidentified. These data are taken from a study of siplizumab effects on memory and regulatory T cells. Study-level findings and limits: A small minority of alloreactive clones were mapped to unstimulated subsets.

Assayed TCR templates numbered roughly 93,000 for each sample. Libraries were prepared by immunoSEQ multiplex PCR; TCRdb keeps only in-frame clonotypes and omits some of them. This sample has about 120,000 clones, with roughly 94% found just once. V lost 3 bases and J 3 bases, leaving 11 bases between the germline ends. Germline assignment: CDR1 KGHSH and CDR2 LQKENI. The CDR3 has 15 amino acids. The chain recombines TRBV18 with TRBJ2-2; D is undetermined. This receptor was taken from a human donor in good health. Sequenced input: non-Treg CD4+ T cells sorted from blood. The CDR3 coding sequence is TGTGCCAGCTCACCGGCACCCTCAGACACCGGGGAGCTGTTTTTT. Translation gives CASSPAPSDTGELFF.